Listed below are T cell receptor beta chains from one sample, sequenced in a study of technical replicates of blood from a few donors. Only in-frame clones appear in the TCRdb table, and some are missing; sequencing was by immunoSEQ multiplex PCR. The table includes over 80,000 clones, approximately 96% detected once. Sequencing input: T cells isolated from PBMCs. The receptors originated from a human donor in good health. Both conserved end residues are part of each CDR3. The D gene is left open where the match is weak. Size values are once, few and many counts, or a class for expanded clones, and some rows have none.

v_call	d_call	j_call	clone_size	cdr3_aa	cdr3_nt
TRBV6-5	-	TRBJ1-4	-	CASSPYATFNEKLFF	TGTGCCAGCAGCCCCTATGCCACGTTCAATGAAAAACTGTTTTTT
TRBV11-2	-	TRBJ2-4	-	CASSYGGLAKNIQYF	TGTGCCAGCAGCTACGGGGGACTAGCCAAAAACATTCAGTACTTC
TRBV5-5	-	TRBJ1-2	-	CASSLAPFGYTF	TGTGCCAGCAGCTTGGCCCCCTTCGGCTACACCTTC
TRBV6-5	-	TRBJ2-1	-	CASSYGGNEQFF	TGTGCCAGCAGTTACGGCGGCAATGAGCAGTTCTTC
TRBV10-1	TRBD1	TRBJ1-5	-	CARAGTASNQPQHF	TGCGCCAGGGCCGGGACAGCGTCAAATCAGCCCCAGCATTTT
TRBV4-2	-	TRBJ2-1	-	CASSQGTGDEQFF	TGTGCCAGCAGCCAAGGAACGGGTGATGAGCAGTTCTTC
TRBV27	TRBD2	TRBJ2-1	-	CASSLLAATFNEQFF	TGTGCCAGCAGTTTACTAGCGGCGACCTTCAATGAGCAGTTCTTC
TRBV7-9	-	TRBJ1-1	-	CASSDSQEGAFF	TGTGCCAGCAGCGACTCTCAGGAGGGCGCTTTCTTT
TRBV5-4	TRBD1	TRBJ2-1	-	CASVLIGQGNYNEQFF	TGTGCCAGCGTACTTATTGGACAGGGGAACTACAATGAGCAGTTCTTC
TRBV4-1	-	TRBJ1-1	-	CASSRLSGLNTEAFF	TGCGCCAGCAGCCGGCTTTCAGGGCTGAACACTGAAGCTTTCTTT
TRBV19	TRBD1	TRBJ1-2	-	CASSIVGTGNYGYTF	TGTGCCAGTAGTATAGTCGGGACAGGTAACTATGGCTACACCTTC
TRBV19	-	TRBJ1-5	-	CASKAQDSNQPQHF	TGTGCCAGTAAGGCCCAGGATAGCAATCAGCCCCAGCATTTT
TRBV9	-	TRBJ1-5	-	CASSVGTVDQPQHF	TGTGCCAGCAGCGTAGGGACAGTCGATCAGCCCCAGCATTTT
TRBV10-2	-	TRBJ1-2	-	CASSESNSGKVNGYTF	TGCGCCAGCAGTGAGTCTAATTCAGGGAAAGTTAATGGCTACACCTTC
TRBV6-6	TRBD1	TRBJ2-2	-	CASLLPGQADTGELFF	TGTGCCAGCCTTCTTCCGGGACAGGCGGACACCGGGGAGCTGTTTTTT
TRBV5-6	TRBD1	TRBJ2-6	-	CASSFGPQGAGANVLTF	TGTGCCAGCAGCTTTGGTCCACAGGGGGCTGGGGCCAACGTCCTGACTTTC
TRBV30	-	TRBJ1-1	once	CAWSALRGEASEAFF	TGTGCCTGGAGTGCTCTAAGAGGGGAGGCGTCTGAAGCTTTCTTT
TRBV27	TRBD2	TRBJ2-7	-	CASSLLIPGLGSYEQYF	TGTGCCAGCAGTCTCCTTATTCCGGGACTAGGATCCTACGAGCAGTACTTC
TRBV6-1	-	TRBJ2-7	-	CASSEGSGFSYEQYF	TGTGCCAGCAGTGAAGGGAGCGGATTCTCCTACGAGCAGTACTTC